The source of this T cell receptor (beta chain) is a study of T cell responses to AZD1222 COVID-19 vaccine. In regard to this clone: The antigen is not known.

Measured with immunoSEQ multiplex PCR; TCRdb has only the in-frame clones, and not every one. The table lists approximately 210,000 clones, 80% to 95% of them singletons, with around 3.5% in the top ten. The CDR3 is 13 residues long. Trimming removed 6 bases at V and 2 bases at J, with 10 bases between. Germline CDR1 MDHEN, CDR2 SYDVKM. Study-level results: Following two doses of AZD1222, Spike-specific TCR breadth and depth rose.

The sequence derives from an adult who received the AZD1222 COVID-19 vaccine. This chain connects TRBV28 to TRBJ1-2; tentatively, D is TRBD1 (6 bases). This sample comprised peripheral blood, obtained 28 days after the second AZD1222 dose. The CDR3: CASRPQGNYGYTF. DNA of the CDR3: TGTGCCAGCAGGCCACAGGGAAACTATGGCTACACCTTC.